This T cell receptor (beta chain) was profiled in a study of siplizumab effects on memory and regulatory T cells. Study outcomes and limitations: There appeared to be greater diversity in naive T cells than in memory cells, and naive T cells seemed major contributors to the alloresponse. In siplizumab cultures, the suppressive function of proliferating Tregs remained unconfirmed.

Concerning this clone itself: The target antigen is unknown.

The CDR3 extends over 13 amino acids. The V end lost 6 bases, the J end lost 3 bases, and 11 bases lay between the germline ends. Germline values: CDR1 MNHNS, CDR2 SASEGT. Clones were read by immunoSEQ multiplex PCR, and TCRdb kept only the in-frame ones, dropping some. The data show around 110,000 clones, approximately 94% seen once. V usage is TRBV6-1 and J usage is TRBJ1-1; D not resolved. The sequence was obtained from a human donor in good health. The sample consisted of non-Treg CD4+ T cells sorted from blood. CDR3 protein: CASRLVVDTEAFF. DNA for the CDR3: TGTGCCAGCAGATTGGTCGTGGACACTGAAGCTTTCTTT.